The present TCR beta chain was sequenced within a study of shared clonotypes between healthy human individuals (dated by TCRdb to the early 2020s). Background on the whole study: The cohort comprised two women and a few men aged 18 to 49 years. For each donor, CD4 naive and CD4 memory were each given three plates, CD8 naive was given two plates, and CD8 memory was given one plate. The study deeply sequenced blood TCR repertoires of about 5 healthy adults to estimate repertoire size and the extent of clonotype sharing between individuals. To increase sequencing depth and limit assay-specific biases, TCR repertoire library preparation and sequencing were carried out by different laboratories using diverse techniques. Between about 0.8 and 9 billion PBMCs per donor were obtained by leukapheresis. Results and caveats for the whole study, not just this receptor: Sampling was restricted to blood, and TCR repertoires in tissue are likely to differ from TCR repertoires in blood. Across several donors, around 5% of naive CD4, approximately 4% of naive CD8, 2.3% of memory CD4, and 0.4% of memory CD8 clonotypes were shared. Pairwise subsampling indicated that sequencing depth was expected to affect the degree of clonotype sharing among donors. Rarefaction of sorted-subset datasets indicated incomplete sequencing despite the large sequencing depth. The small number of donors limited the genetic and exposure-history diversity represented. Compared with non-shared clonotypes, clonotypes shared by all four sorted-subset donors had higher generation probabilities. Naive subsets generally had larger estimated clonotype richness than memory subsets.

This clone was observed a single time. Its antigen specificity is not known. One base away there is no much larger clone; base qualities are not given. Using the deep immunoSEQ assay, multiplex PCR amplified TCR CDR3 regions from genomic DNA. Genomic DNA extracted from each cell subset was distributed evenly over all wells of several immunoSEQ 96-well plates, and each plate served as one replicate. For sorted subsets, each replicate PCR was loaded with roughly 200 ng genomic DNA, equivalent to 25,000 to 35,000 T cell genomes. Purified libraries were quantified with a Qubit 3.0 fluorometer, sized on a Bioanalyzer 2100, and re-quantified with the KAPA Library Quantification kit. A separate single-read 150-cycle Illumina NextSeq 550 flow cell was used to sequence each immunoSEQ 96-well plate. The paper's data handling went like this. Because the immunoSEQ output held only junctional sequences and lacked quality scores, the filtering could not match the filtering applied to full-length reads. To assign V/J genes and CDR3, sequences were annotated against IMGT germline references using PyIR, a Python wrapper for IgBLAST v1.9. Reads were filtered out if the reads had weak V/J assignments (E-value above 1e-6), no CDR3, stop codons, out-of-frame junctions, or ambiguous translated residues. V3J clonotypes were defined as sequences sharing the same inferred V gene, J gene, and CDR3 amino acid sequence. To compute the percentage overlap between repertoires, the number of shared unique clonotypes was divided by the size of the smaller repertoire. Repertoire richness was assessed with RTK rarefaction, the Chao1 estimator, and Recon v2.1 estimates of unobserved clonotypes. Generation probabilities were computed with OLGA for all TCRbeta clonotypes obtained by the gDNA method from four donors. The source is immuneACCESS, and TCRdb retained only in-frame sequences with V and J called. Part of the clones is not carried over; for the studies checked, unresolved V genes explain less than half of this, and the remainder is unexplained. That table is the source of V, J and clone size, and D and trimming were worked out from the DNA. This sample has roughly 2.2 million clones in its table, and roughly 90% of those were observed once. Clones ranked in the top ten supply approximately 0.4% of the sample.

The CDR3, from cysteine to phenylalanine, totals 15 residues. Just CDR3 DNA is preserved here, 45 bases in frame from base 1. Relative to germline, V is 4 bases shorter and J is 3 bases shorter, with 16 bases between their ends. Looking up the germline V gene yields CDR1 SGHRS and CDR2 YFSETQ. Donors were healthy HIV-negative adults with no recently reported acute infections or vaccinations. Every donor was a Caucasian adult residing in Nashville, Tennessee, USA. CD4+ T cells were enriched by magnetic negative selection, after which naive cells were positively selected on CD45RA and the negative fraction was taken as the memory subset. Blood was collected by leukapheresis, and PBMCs were isolated by Ficoll-Histopaque density gradient centrifugation and then cryopreserved in liquid nitrogen vapor phase. Analytical flow cytometry was used to check the purity and quantity of each magnetically sorted T cell population. From each sorted fraction, genomic DNA was isolated and quantified by UV absorbance on a Nanodrop 2000c.

The rearrangement combines TRBV5-1 with TRBJ1-1; no D segment can be confidently identified. The sequence was collected from a man aged 18-30 years in good health. Some clones in this sample may be carry-over from other donors' samples. Sequencing input: naive CD4+ T cells from PBMCs. Sample cell subset or site, as interpreted from the label and publication: CD45RA+ positively selected. The nucleotide sequence is given as TGCGCCAGCAGCACCGGACCCTACGGGGACACTGAAGCTTTCTTT. It translates to CASSTGPYGDTEAFF. Beyond the CDR3, the reference TRBV5-1 and TRBJ1-1 genes provide the residues; the full variable domain reads: KAGVTQTPRYLIKTRGQQVTLSCSPISGHRSVSWYQQTPGQGLQFLFEYFSETQRNKGNFPGRFSGRQFSNSRSEMNVSTLELGDSALYLCASSTGPYGDTEAFFGQGTRLTVV.